This T cell receptor (beta chain) stems from a study of identical twins. This clonotype was observed at least ten times. What it binds is not known. Study-level findings and limits: Carriage of fewer insertions was seen in abundant cord blood beta clonotypes, whereas memory repertoires showed none.

One entry per CDR3 protein, called by TCRdb with MiXCR from the 5' RACE reads. The sample consists of some 260,000 distinct CDR3 sequences, roughly an eighth of them appearing once. V dropped 6 bases and J dropped 1 base, with 15 bases sitting between them. The CDR3 extends over 15 amino acids. Sample: memory (CD45RO+) T cells sorted from blood. The genes are TRBV12-3 or TRBV12-4 and TRBJ1-1; D might be TRBD1 (5 bases). The TCR comes from a young woman in good health. The CDR3 loop reads CASRGRSVGNTEAFF. The CDR3 nucleotides are TGTGCCAGCAGGGGACGGTCAGTGGGGAACACTGAAGCTTTCTTT.